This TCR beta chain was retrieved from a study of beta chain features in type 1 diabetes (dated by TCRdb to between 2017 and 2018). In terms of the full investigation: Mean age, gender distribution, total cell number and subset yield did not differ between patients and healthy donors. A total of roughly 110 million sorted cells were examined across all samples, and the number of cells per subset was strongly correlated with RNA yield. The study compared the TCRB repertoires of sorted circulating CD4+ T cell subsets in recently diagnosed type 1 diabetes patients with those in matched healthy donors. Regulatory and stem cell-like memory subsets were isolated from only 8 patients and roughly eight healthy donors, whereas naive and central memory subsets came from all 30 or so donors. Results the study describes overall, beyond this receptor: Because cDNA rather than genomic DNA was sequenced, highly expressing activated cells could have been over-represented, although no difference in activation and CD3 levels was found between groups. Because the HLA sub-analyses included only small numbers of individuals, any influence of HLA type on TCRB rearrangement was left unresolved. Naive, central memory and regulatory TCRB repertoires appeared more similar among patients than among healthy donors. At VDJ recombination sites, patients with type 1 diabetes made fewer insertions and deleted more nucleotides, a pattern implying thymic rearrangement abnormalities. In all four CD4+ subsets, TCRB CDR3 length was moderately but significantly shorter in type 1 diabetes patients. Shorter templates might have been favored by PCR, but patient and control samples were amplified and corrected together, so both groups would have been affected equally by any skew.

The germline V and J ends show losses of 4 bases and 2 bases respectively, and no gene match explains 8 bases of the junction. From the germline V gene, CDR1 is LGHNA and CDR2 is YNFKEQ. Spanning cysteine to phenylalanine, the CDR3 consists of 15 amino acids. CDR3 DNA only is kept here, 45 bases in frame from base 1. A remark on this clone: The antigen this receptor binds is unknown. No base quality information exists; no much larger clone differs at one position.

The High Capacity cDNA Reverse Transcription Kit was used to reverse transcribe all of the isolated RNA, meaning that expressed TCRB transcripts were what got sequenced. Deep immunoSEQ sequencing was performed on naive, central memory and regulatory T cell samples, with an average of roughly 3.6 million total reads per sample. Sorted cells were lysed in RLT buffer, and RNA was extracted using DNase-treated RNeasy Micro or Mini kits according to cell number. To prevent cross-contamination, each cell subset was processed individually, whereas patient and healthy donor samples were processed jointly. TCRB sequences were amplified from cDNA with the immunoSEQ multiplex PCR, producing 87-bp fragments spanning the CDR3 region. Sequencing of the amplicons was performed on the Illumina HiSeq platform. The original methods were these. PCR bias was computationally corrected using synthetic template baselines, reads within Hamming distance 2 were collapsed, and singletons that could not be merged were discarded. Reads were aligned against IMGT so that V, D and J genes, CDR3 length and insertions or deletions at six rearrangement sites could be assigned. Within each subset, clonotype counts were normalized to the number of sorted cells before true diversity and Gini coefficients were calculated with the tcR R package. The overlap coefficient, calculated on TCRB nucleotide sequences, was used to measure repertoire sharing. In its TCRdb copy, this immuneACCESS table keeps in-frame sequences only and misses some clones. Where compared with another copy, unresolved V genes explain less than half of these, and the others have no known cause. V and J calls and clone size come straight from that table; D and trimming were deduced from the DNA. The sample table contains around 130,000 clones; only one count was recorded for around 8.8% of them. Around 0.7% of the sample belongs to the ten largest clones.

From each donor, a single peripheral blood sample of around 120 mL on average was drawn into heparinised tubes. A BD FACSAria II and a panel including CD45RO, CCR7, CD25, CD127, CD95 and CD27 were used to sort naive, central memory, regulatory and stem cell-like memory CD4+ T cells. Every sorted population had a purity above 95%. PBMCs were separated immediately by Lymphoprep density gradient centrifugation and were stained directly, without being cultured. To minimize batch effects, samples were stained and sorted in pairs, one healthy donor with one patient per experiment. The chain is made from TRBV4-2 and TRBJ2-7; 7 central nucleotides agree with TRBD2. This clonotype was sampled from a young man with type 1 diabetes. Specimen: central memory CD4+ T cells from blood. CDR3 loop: CASSPGGANPYEQYF. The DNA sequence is TGTGCCAGCAGCCCGGGAGGAGCTAACCCCTACGAGCAGTACTTC.